This T cell receptor beta chain was identified in a study of Graves' ophthalmopathy and Graves' hyperthyroidism. Study in general: Upon initial diagnosis and before any treatment, peripheral blood was collected. Study-wide results and limits: A model of 13 signatures distinguished ophthalmopathy from stable hyperthyroidism at roughly 87% sensitivity and about 80% specificity.

Researchers took RNA transcripts and amplified TCR beta CDR3 regions from them. Investigators did first-round RT-PCR with HTBI primers, then second-round multiplex PCR. TCRdb ran MiXCR on the multiplex PCR reads and lists one entry per CDR3 protein. Of about 480,000 distinct CDR3 sequences in the sample, over 13% are singletons; the top ten hold roughly 10%. Moderate-to-severe activity, CAS ≥3, NOSPECS ≥4 and duration under 3 months were recorded for donors with ophthalmopathy. Other autoimmune diseases, uncontrolled infections, pregnancy and lactation each led to patient exclusion. The length of the CDR3 is 18 residues. V lost 2 bases, J lost 0 bases, and 10 bases stayed unmatched. As concerns this clonotype: The antigen is unknown.

V is TRBV12-3 or TRBV12-4 and J is TRBJ1-3; 7 nucleotides match TRBD1. The sequence derives from a woman between 25 and 40 years old with Graves' ophthalmopathy. The sample taken for sequencing was blood. DNA for the CDR3: TGTGCCAGCAGTTTAAGACACATAGGGGGCACCTCTGGAAACACCATATATTTT. The encoded protein is CASSLRHIGGTSGNTIYF.